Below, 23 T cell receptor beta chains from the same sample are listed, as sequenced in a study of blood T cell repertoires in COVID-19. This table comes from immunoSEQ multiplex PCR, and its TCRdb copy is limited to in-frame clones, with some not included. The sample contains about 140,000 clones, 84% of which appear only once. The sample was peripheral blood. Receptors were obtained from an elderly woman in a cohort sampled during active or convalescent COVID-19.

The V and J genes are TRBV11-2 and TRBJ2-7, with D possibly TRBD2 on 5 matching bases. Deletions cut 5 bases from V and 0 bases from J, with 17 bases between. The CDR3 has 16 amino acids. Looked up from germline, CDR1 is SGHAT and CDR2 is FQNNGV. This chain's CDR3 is CASSDYGGGTSYEQYF. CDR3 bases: TGTGCCAGCAGCGATTACGGAGGAGGCACCTCCTACGAGCAGTACTTC.

The DNA of the CDR3 is TGTGCCAGCAGCAGAGGGGGTTCGGGAAACACCATATATTTT. Protein sequence: CASSRGGSGNTIYF. V and J are TRBV11-3 and TRBJ1-3; maybe TRBD1 (6 bases). From germline, CDR1 is SGHNT and CDR2 YENEEA. The V end was cut by 5 bases, the J end by 4 bases, with 12 bases between. The CDR3 runs to 14 residues.

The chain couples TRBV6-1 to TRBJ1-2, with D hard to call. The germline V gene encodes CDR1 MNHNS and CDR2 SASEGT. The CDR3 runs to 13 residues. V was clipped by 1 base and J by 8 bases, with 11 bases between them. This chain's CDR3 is CASSEVRSRGYTF. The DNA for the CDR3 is TGTGCCAGCAGTGAAGTAAGGAGTAGAGGCTACACCTTC.

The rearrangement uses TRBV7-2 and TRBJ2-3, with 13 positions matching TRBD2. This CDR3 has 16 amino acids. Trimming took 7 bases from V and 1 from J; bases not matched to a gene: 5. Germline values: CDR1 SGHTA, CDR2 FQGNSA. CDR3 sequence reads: CASIYGLAGGTDTQYF. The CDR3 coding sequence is TGTGCCAGCATCTACGGACTAGCGGGGGGCACAGATACGCAGTATTTT. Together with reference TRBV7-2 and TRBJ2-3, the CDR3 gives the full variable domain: GAGVSQSPSNKVTEKGKDVELRCDPISGHTALYWYRQSLGQGLEFLIYFQGNSAPDKSGLPSDRFSAERTGGSVSTLTIQRTQQEDSAVYLCASIYGLAGGTDTQYFGPGTRLTVL.

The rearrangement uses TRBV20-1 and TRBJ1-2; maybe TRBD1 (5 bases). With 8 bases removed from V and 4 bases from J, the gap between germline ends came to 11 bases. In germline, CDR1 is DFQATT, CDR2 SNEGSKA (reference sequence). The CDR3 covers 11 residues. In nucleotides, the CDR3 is TGCAGTTATACAGGCTTCTATGGCTACACCTTC. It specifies CSYTGFYGYTF.

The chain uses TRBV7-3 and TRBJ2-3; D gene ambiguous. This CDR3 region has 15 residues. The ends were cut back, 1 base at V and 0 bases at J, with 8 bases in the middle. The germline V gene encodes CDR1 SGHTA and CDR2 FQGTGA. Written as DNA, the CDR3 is TGTGCCAGCAGCTTAATGCGGAGTAGCACAGATACGCAGTATTTT. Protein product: CASSLMRSSTDTQYF.

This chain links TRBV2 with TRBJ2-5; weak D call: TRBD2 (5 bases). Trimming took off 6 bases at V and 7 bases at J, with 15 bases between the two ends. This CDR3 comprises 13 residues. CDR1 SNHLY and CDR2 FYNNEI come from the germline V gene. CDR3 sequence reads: CASSQLEVGTQYF. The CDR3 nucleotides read TGTGCCAGCAGCCAACTAGAGGTCGGGACCCAGTACTTC.

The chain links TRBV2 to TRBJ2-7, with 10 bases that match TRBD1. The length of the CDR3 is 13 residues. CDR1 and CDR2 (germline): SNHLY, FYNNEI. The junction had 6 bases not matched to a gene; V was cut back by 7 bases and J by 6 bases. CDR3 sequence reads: CASTRDRGGEQYF. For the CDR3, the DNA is TGTGCCAGCACCAGGGACAGGGGCGGCGAGCAGTACTTC. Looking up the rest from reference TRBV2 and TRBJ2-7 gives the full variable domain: EPEVTQTPSHQVTQMGQEVILRCVPISNHLYFYWYRQILGQKVEFLVSFYNNEISEKSEIFDDQFSVERPDGSNFTLKIRSTKLEDSAMYFCASTRDRGGEQYFGPGTRLTVT.

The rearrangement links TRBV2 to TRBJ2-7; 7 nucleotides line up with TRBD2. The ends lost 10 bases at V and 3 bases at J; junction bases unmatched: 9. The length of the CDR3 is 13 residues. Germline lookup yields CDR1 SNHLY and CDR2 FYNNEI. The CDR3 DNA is TGTGCCATCGGAGAGCGGGGATACTACGAGCAGTACTTC. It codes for CAIGERGYYEQYF.

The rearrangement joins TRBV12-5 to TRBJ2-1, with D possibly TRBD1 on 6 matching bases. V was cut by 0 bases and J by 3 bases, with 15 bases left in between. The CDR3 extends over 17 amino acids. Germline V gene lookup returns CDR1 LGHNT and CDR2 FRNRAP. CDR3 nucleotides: TGTGCTAGTGGTTTGGTACTGGTGACAGGAGACTACAATGAGCAGTTCTTC. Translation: CASGLVLVTGDYNEQFF.

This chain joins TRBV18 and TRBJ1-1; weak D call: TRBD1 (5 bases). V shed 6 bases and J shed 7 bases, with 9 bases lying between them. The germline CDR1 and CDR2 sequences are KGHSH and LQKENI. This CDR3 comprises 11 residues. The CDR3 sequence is CASSATGEAFF. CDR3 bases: TGTGCCAGCTCCGCCACAGGTGAAGCTTTCTTT.

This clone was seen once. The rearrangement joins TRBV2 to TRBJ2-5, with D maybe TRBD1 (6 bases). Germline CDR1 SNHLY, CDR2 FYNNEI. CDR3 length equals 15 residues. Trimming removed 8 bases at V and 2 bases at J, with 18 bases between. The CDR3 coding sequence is TGTGCCAGCCACCAGGCGAGGGGGTGGCAAGAGACCCAGTACTTC. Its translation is CASHQARGWQETQYF.

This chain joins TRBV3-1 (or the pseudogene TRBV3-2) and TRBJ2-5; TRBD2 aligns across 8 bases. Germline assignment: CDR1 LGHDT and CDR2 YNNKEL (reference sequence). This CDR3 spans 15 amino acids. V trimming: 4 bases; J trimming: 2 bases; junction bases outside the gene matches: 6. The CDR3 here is CASSPVGTSQETQYF. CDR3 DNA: TGTGCCAGCAGCCCAGTCGGGACTAGTCAAGAGACCCAGTACTTC.

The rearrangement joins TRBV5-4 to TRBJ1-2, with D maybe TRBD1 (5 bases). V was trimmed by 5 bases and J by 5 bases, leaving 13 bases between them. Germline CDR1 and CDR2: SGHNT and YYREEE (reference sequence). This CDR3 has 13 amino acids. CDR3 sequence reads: CASSSGGKYGYTF. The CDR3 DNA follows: TGTGCCAGCAGTAGCGGGGGGAAGTATGGCTACACCTTC.

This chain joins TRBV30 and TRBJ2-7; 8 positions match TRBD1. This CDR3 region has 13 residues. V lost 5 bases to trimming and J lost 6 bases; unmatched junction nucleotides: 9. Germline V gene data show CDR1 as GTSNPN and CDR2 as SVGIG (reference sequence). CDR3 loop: CAWVTDRDSEQYF. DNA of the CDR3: TGTGCCTGGGTTACGGACAGGGATTCCGAGCAGTACTTC.

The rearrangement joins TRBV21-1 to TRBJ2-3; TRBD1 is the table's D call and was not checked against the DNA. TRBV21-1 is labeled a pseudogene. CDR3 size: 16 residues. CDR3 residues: CASYRAPCISTDTQYF. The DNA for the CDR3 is TGTGCCAGCTACAGGGCCCCCTGCATTAGCACAGATACGCAGTATTTT.

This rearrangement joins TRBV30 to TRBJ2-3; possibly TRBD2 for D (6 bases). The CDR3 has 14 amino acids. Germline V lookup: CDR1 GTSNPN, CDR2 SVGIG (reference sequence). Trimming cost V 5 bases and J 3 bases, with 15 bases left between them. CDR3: CAWRRVLGTDTQYF. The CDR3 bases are TGTGCCTGGCGGAGGGTATTGGGAACAGATACGCAGTATTTT.

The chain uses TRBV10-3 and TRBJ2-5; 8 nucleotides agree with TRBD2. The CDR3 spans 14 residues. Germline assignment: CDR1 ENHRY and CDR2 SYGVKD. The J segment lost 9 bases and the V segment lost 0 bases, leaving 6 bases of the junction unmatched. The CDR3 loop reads CAISESGTRLAQYF. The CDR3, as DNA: TGTGCCATCAGTGAGTCCGGGACTAGATTGGCCCAGTACTTC.

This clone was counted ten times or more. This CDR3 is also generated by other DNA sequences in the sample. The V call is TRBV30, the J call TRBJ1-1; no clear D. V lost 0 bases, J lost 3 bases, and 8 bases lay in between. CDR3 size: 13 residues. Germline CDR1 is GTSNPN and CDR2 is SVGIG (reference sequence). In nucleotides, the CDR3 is TGTGCCTGGAGTGTATCCCAGGACACTGAAGCTTTCTTT. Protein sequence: CAWSVSQDTEAFF.

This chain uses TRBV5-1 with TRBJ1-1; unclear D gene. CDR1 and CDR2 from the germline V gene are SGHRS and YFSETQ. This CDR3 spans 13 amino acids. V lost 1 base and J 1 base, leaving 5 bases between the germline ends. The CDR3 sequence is CASSLYSNTEAFF. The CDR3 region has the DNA TGCGCCAGCAGCTTGTACTCGAACACTGAAGCTTTCTTT.

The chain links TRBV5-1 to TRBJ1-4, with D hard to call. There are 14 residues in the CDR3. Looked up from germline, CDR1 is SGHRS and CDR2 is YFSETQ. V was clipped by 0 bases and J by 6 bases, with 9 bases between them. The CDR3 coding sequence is TGCGCCAGCAGCTTGGGGCAGTCAGATGAAAAACTGTTTTTT. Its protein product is CASSLGQSDEKLFF.

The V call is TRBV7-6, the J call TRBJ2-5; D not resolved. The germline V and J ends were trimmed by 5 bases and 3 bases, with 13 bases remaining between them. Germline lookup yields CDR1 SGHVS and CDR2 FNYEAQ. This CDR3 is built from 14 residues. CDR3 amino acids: CASSVEWAEETQYF. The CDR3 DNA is TGTGCCAGCAGCGTCGAGTGGGCAGAAGAGACCCAGTACTTC.

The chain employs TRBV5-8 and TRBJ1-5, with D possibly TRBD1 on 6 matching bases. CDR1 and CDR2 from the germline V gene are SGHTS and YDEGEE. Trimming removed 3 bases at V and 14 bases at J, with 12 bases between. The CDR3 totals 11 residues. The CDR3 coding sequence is TGTGCCAGCAGCTCCCGGGGGGCAGAGCATTTT. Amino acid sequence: CASSSRGAEHF.